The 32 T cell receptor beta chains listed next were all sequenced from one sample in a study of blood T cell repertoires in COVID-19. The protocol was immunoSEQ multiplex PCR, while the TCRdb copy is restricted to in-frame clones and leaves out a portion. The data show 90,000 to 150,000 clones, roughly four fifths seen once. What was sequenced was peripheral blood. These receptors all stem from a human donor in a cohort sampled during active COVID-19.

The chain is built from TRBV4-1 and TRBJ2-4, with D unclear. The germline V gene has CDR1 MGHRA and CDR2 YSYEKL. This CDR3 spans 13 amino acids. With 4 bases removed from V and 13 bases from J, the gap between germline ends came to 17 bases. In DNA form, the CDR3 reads TGCGCCAGCAGCCTCGGCCCGAGTGGGCCGCAGTACTTC. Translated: CASSLGPSGPQYF.

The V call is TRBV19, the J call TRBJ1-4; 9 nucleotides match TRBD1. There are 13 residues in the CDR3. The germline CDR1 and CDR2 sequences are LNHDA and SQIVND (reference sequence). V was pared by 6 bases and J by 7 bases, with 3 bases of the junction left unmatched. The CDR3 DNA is TGTGCCAGTAGGGGGACAGGGCCTGAAAAACTGTTTTTT. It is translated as CASRGTGPEKLFF.

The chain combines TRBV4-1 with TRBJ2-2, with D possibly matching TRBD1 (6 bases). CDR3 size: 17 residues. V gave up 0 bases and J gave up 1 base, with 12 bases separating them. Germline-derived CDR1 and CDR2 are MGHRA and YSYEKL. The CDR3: CASSQDPGTMNTGELFF. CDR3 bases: TGCGCCAGCAGCCAAGATCCAGGGACAATGAACACCGGGGAGCTGTTTTTT.

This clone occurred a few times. Here the CDR3 reads CASSQDRTVGGKLFF. The CDR3 nucleotides read TGCGCCAGCAGCCAAGATCGGACAGTGGGCGGAAAACTGTTTTTT. This chain joins TRBV4-3 and TRBJ1-4, with a tentative D call TRBD1 (6 bases). The CDR3 contains 15 residues. CDR1 and CDR2 from the germline V gene are LGHNA and YSLEER. V dropped 0 bases and J dropped 10 bases, with 15 bases sitting between them.

This CDR3 reads CASSPQASGANVLTF. The DNA of the CDR3 is TGTGCCAGCTCACCCCAGGCCTCTGGGGCCAACGTCCTGACTTTC. V usage is TRBV18 and J usage is TRBJ2-6; D gene unclear. Between the trimmed V and J ends, which lost 3 bases and 0 bases, there was a span of 6 bases. Germline CDR1 KGHSH, CDR2 LQKENI. The CDR3 is 15 residues long.

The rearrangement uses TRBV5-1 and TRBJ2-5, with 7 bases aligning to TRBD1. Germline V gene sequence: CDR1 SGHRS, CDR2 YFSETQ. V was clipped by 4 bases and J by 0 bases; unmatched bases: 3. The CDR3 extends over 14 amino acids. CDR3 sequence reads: CASSQTGYQETQYF. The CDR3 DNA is TGCGCCAGCAGCCAGACAGGGTACCAAGAGACCCAGTACTTC.

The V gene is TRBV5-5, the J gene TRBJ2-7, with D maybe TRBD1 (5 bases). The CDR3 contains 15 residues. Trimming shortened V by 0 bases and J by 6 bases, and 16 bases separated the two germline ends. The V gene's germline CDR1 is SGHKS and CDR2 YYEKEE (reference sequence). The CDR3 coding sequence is TGTGCCAGCAGCTTGGGGATATTAGGGGAATTCGAGCAGTACTTC. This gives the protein CASSLGILGEFEQYF.

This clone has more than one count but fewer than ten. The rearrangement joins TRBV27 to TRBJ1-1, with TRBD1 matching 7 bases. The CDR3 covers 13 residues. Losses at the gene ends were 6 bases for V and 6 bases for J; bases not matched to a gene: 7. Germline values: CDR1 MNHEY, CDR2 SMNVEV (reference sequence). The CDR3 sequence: CASRADRVAEAFF. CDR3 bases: TGTGCCAGCAGGGCTGACAGGGTAGCTGAAGCTTTCTTT.

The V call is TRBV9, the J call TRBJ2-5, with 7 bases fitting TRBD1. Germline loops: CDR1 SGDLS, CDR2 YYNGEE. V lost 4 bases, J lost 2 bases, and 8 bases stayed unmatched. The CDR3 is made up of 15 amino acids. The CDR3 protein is CASSIGGSSQETQYF. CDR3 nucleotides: TGTGCCAGCAGCATAGGGGGCTCCAGTCAAGAGACCCAGTACTTC.

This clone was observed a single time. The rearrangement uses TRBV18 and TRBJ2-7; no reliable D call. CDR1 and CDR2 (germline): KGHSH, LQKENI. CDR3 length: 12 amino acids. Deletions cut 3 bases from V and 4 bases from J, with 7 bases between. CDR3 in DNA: TGTGCCAGCTCACCGCGGAGTTACGAGCAGTACTTC. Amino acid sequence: CASSPRSYEQYF. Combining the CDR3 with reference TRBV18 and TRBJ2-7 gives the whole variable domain NAGVMQNPRHLVRRRGQEARLRCSPMKGHSHVYWYRQLPEEGLKFMVYLQKENIIDESGMPKERFSAEFPKEGPSILRIQQVVRGDSAAYFCASSPRSYEQYFGPGTRLTVT.

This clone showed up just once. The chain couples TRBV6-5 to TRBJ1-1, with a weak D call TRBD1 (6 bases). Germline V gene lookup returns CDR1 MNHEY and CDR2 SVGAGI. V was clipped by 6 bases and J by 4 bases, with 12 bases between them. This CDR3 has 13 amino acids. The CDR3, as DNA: TGTGCCAGCAGCTCAGTCAGGGGCACTGAAGCTTTCTTT. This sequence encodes CASSSVRGTEAFF.

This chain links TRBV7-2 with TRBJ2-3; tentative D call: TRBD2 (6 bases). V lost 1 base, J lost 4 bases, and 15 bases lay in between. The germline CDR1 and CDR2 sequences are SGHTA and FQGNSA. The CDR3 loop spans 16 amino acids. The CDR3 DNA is TGTGCCAGCAGCTTAGTCGCGGGGTTGGGGGCAGATACGCAGTATTTT. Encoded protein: CASSLVAGLGADTQYF.

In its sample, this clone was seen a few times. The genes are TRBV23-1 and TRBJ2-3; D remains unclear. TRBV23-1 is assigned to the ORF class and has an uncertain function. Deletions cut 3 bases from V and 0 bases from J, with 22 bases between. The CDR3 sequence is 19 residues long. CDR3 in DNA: TGCGCCAGCAGTCAGTCCGACATAATCAATTTCCACAGCACAGATACGCAGTATTTT. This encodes CASSQSDIINFHSTDTQYF.

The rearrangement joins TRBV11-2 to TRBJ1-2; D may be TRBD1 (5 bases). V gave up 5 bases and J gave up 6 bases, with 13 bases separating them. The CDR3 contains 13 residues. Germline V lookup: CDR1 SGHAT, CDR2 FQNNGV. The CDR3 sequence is CASSPGRGHGYTF. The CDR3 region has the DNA TGTGCCAGCAGCCCCGGGAGGGGCCATGGCTACACCTTC. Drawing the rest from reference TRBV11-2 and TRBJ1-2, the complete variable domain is EAGVAQSPRYKIIEKRQSVAFWCNPISGHATLYWYQQILGQGPKLLIQFQNNGVVDDSQLPKDRFSAERLKGVDSTLKIQPAKLEDSAVYLCASSPGRGHGYTFGSGTRLTVV.

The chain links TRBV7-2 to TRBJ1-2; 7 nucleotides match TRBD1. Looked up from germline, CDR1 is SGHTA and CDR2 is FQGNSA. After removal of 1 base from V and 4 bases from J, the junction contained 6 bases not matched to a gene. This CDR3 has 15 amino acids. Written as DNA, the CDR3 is TGTGCCAGCAGCTTAGGAGAGACAGGGCTCTATGGCTACACCTTC. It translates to CASSLGETGLYGYTF.

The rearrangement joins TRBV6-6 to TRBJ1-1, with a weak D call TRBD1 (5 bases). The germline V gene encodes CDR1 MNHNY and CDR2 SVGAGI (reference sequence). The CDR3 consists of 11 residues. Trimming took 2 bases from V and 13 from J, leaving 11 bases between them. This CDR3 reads CASSYPGDVFF. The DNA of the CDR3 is TGTGCCAGCAGTTACCCGGGGGATGTTTTCTTT.

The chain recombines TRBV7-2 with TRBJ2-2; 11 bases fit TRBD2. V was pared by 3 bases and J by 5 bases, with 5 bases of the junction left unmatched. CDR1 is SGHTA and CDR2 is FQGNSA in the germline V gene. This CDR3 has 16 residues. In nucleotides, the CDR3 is TGTGCCAGCAGCTTGGCTAGCGGGGGGCAAACCGGGGAGCTGTTTTTT. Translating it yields CASSLASGGQTGELFF.

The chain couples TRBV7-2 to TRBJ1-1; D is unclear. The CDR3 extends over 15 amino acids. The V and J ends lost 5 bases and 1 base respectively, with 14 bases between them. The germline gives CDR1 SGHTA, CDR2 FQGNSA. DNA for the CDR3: TGTGCCAGCAGCCCGGTCGTCACCCCGAACACTGAAGCTTTCTTT. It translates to CASSPVVTPNTEAFF.

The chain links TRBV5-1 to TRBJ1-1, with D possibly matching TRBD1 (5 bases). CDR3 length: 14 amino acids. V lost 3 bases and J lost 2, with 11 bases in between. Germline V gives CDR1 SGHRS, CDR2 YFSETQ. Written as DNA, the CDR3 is TGCGCCAGCAGCTCGACAGCGATAAACACTGAAGCTTTCTTT. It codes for CASSSTAINTEAFF.

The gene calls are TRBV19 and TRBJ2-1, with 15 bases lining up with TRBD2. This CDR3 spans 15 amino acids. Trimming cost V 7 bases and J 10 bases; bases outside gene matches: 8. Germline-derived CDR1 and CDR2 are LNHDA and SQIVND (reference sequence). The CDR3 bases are TGTGCCAGTACTAGGACTAGCGGGGGGGCTCGGGAGCAGTTCTTC. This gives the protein CASTRTSGGAREQFF.

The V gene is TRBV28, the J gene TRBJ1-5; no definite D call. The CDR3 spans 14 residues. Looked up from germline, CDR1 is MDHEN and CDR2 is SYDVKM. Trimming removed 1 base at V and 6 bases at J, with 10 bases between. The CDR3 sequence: CASSLFLASQPQHF. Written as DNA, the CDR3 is TGTGCCAGCAGTTTATTTCTGGCTAGTCAGCCCCAGCATTTT. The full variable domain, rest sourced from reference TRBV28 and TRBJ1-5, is DVKVTQSSRYLVKRTGEKVFLECVQDMDHENMFWYRQDPGLGLRLIYFSYDVKMKEKGDIPEGYSVSREKKERFSLILESASTNQTSMYLCASSLFLASQPQHFGDGTRLSIL.

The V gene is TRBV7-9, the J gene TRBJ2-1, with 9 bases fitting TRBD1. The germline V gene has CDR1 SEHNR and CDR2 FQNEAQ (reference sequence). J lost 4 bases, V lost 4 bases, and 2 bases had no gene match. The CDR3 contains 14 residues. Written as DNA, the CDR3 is TGTGCCAGCAGCTCGACAGGGGGGTACAATGAGCAGTTCTTC. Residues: CASSSTGGYNEQFF.

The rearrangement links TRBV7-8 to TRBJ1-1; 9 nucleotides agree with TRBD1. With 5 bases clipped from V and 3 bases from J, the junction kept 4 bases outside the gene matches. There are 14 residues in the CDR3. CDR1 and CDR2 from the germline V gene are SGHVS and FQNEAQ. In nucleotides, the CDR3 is TGTGCCAGCAGCCCCCGACAGGGGGACACTGAAGCTTTCTTT. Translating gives CASSPRQGDTEAFF.

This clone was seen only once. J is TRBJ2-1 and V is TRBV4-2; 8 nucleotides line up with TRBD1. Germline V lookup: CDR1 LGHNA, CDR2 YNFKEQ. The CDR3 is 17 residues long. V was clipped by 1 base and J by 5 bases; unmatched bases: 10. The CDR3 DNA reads TGTGCCAGCAGCCAAGGGACGAGACAGGGGTACGACAATGAGCAGTTCTTC. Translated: CASSQGTRQGYDNEQFF.

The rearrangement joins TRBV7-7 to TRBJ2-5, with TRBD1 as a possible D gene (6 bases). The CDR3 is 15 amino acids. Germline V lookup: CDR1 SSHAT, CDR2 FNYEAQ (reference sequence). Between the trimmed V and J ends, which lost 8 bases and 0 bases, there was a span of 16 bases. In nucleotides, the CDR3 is TGTGCCAGCCAACCTTTCACAGGGTACCAAGAGACCCAGTACTTC. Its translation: CASQPFTGYQETQYF.

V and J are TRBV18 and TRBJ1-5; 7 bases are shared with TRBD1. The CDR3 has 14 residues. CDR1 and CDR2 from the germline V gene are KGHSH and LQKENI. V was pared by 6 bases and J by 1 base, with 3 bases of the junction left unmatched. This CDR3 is CASSLGQSNQPQHF. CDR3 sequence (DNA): TGTGCCAGCTCCCTGGGACAGAGCAATCAGCCCCAGCATTTT.

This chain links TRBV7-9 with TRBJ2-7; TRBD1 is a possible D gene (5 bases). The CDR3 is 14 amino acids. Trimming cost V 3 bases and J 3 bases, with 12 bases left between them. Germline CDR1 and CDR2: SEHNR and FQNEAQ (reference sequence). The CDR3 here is CASSFGQDHYEQYF. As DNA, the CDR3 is TGTGCCAGCAGCTTCGGACAAGACCACTACGAGCAGTACTTC. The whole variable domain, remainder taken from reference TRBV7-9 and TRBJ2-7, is DTGVSQNPRHKITKRGQNVTFRCDPISEHNRLYWYRQTLGQGPEFLTYFQNEAQLEKSRLLSDRFSAERPKGSFSTLEIQRTEQGDSAMYLCASSFGQDHYEQYFGPGTRLTVT.

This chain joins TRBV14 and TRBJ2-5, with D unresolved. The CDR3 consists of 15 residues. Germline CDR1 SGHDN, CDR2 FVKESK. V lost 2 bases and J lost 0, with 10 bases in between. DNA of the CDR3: TGTGCCAGCAGCCAACTGAGCTGGTACCAAGAGACCCAGTACTTC. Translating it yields CASSQLSWYQETQYF.

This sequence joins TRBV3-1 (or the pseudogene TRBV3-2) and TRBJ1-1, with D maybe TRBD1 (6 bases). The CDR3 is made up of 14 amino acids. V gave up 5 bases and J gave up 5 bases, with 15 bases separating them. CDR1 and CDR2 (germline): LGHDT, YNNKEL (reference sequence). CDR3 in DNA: TGTGCCAGCAGCGATACAGGGTCTCGGACTGAAGCTTTCTTT. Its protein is CASSDTGSRTEAFF.

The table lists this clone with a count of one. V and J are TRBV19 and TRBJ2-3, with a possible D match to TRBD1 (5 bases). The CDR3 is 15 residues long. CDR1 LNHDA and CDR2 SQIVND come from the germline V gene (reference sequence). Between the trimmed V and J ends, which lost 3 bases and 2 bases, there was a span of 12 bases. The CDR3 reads CASSIAAGYTDTQYF. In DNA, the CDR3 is TGTGCCAGTAGTATCGCGGCAGGGTACACAGATACGCAGTATTTT.

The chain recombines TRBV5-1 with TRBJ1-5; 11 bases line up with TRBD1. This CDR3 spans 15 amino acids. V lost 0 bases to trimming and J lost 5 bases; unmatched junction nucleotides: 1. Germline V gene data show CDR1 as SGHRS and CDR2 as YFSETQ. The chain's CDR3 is CASSLGGQGDQPQHF. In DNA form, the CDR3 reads TGCGCCAGCAGCTTGGGGGGACAGGGGGATCAGCCCCAGCATTTT.

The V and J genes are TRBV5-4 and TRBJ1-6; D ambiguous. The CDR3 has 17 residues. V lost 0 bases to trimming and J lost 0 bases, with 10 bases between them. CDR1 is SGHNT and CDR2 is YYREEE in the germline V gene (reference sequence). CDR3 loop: CASSLATSSSYNSPLHF. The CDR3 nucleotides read TGTGCCAGCAGCTTGGCCACCTCCAGCTCCTATAATTCACCCCTCCACTTT.